Below, 18 T cell receptor beta chains from the same sample are listed, as sequenced in a study of shared clonotypes between healthy human individuals. Clones were sequenced by immunoSEQ multiplex PCR, and TCRdb holds only the in-frame ones, with some missing. The sample holds about 2.3 million clones; about 92% are singletons and the top ten take 0.39%. Sequencing was done on a sample of naive CD4+ T cells from PBMCs. Subset indicated: CD45RA+ positively selected. These receptors came from a young man in good health. Some clones in this sample may be carry-over from other donors' samples.

V and J are TRBV29-1 and TRBJ2-5; possibly TRBD1 for D (7 bases). The CDR3 contains 12 residues. CDR1 and CDR2 from the germline V gene are SQVTM and ANQGSEA. Trimming left V 5 bases short and J 5 bases short, with 12 bases between. DNA of the CDR3: TGCAGCGTTACGACAGGGAGGGAGACCCAGTACTTC. Its translation is CSVTTGRETQYF.

This chain uses TRBV30 with TRBJ2-1; D unclear. CDR1 is GTSNPN and CDR2 is SVGIG in the germline V gene (reference sequence). CDR3 size: 14 residues. Trimming removed 0 bases at V and 5 bases at J, with 11 bases between. The CDR3 nucleotides are TGTGCCTGGAGTGTGGGTGGCCCGGACAATGAGCAGTTCTTC. This gives the protein CAWSVGGPDNEQFF.

The chain is built from TRBV18 and TRBJ1-3; D may be TRBD1 (6 bases). The ends were cut back, 3 bases at V and 0 bases at J, with 12 bases in the middle. Looked up from germline, CDR1 is KGHSH and CDR2 is LQKENI. The length of the CDR3 is 16 residues. This chain's CDR3 is CASSPTDSYSGNTIYF. CDR3 nucleotide sequence: TGTGCCAGCTCACCCACGGACAGTTACTCTGGAAACACCATATATTTT.

The chain employs TRBV5-6 and TRBJ1-2; 7 positions match TRBD1. The CDR3 length is 14 residues. The germline V gene encodes CDR1 SGHDT and CDR2 YYEEEE. After removal of 4 bases from V and 8 bases from J, the junction contained 11 bases not matched to a gene. The CDR3 nucleotides read TGTGCCAGCAGCACACAGGGGTCTGTTCCCGGCTACACCTTC. Its translation is CASSTQGSVPGYTF.

The chain links TRBV5-4 to TRBJ2-2; D is undetermined. Trimming took off 3 bases at V and 1 base at J, with 13 bases between the two ends. This CDR3 contains 16 residues. CDR1 and CDR2 (germline): SGHNT, YYREEE (reference sequence). The CDR3 reads CASSSRGSENTGELFF. In DNA, the CDR3 is TGTGCCAGCAGCTCACGCGGAAGCGAGAACACCGGGGAGCTGTTTTTT.

This chain links TRBV6-6 with TRBJ2-7; D is ambiguous. The CDR3 covers 13 residues. V lost 7 bases, J lost 4 bases, and 14 bases lay in between. The germline V gene has CDR1 MNHNY and CDR2 SVGAGI (reference sequence). CDR3 coding DNA: TGTGCCAGCACCCCTGTCGGGTCTTACGAGCAGTACTTC. It yields the protein CASTPVGSYEQYF.

This chain uses TRBV28 with TRBJ1-2, with D uncertain. The CDR3 extends over 12 amino acids. Germline V CDR1 and CDR2: MDHEN, SYDVKM. The V end lost 6 bases, the J end lost 8 bases, and 13 bases lay between the germline ends. CDR3 sequence (DNA): TGTGCCAGCAGGGCAGGCCCAATGGGCTACACCTTC. This gives the protein CASRAGPMGYTF.

The chain is built from TRBV7-9 and TRBJ2-5, with D uncertain. The V and J ends lost 3 bases and 2 bases respectively, with 7 bases between them. CDR3 size: 13 residues. Germline V gives CDR1 SEHNR, CDR2 FQNEAQ (reference sequence). CDR3 DNA: TGTGCCAGCAGCTTTGTCAGGCAAGAGACCCAGTACTTC. It encodes CASSFVRQETQYF.

This rearrangement joins TRBV7-6 to TRBJ1-1; maybe TRBD1 (5 bases). The CDR3 extends over 17 amino acids. V lost 4 bases, J lost 5 bases, and 23 bases lay in between. Germline V gene sequence: CDR1 SGHVS, CDR2 FNYEAQ. CDR3 DNA: TGTGCCAGCAGCTCCTCTTGGGTTCGCGGGGGGGAGACTGAAGCTTTCTTT. Translation: CASSSSWVRGGETEAFF.

This chain uses TRBV7-9 with TRBJ2-7, with D possibly being TRBD1 (6 bases). Trimming shortened V by 0 bases and J by 5 bases, and 8 bases separated the two germline ends. This CDR3 is built from 13 residues. Looked up from germline, CDR1 is SEHNR and CDR2 is FQNEAQ (reference sequence). The CDR3, as DNA: TGTGCCAGCAGCTTAGCTGGGACAAACGAGCAGTACTTC. It translates to CASSLAGTNEQYF.

The genes are TRBV27 and TRBJ2-7; 10 positions agree with TRBD2. The V gene's germline CDR1 is MNHEY and CDR2 SMNVEV (reference sequence). CDR3 length: 22 residues. V was clipped by 3 bases and J by 2 bases; unmatched bases: 25. The CDR3 loop reads CASSLGTAPDPGGAGGPYEQYF. The DNA for the CDR3 is TGTGCCAGCAGTTTGGGGACAGCCCCAGACCCGGGGGGAGCGGGAGGGCCCTACGAGCAGTACTTC.

The chain uses TRBV11-2 and TRBJ1-5, with a possible D match to TRBD1 (5 bases). Trimming shortened V by 4 bases and J by 6 bases, and 7 bases separated the two germline ends. In germline, CDR1 is SGHAT, CDR2 FQNNGV. This CDR3 comprises 12 residues. DNA of the CDR3: TGTGCCAGCAGCTCAGGGTTTCAGCCCCAGCATTTT. It specifies CASSSGFQPQHF.

The chain has TRBV7-9 and TRBJ1-3; D is ambiguous. V was pared by 1 base and J by 0 bases, with 19 bases between. CDR1 is SEHNR and CDR2 is FQNEAQ in the germline V gene (reference sequence). This CDR3 has 19 amino acids. The CDR3 DNA reads as TGTGCCAGCAGCTTAGGTACGACTGCGTGGAGCCACTCTGGAAACACCATATATTTT. Its protein is CASSLGTTAWSHSGNTIYF.

The chain couples TRBV4-2 to TRBJ1-2; unclear D gene. The CDR3 extends over 15 amino acids. The germline V gene encodes CDR1 LGHNA and CDR2 YNFKEQ. Trimming took 4 bases from V and 9 from J, leaving 21 bases between them. In DNA, the CDR3 is TGTGCCAGCAGCCTGCCGCAAGTATCTTACTCTAGCTACACCTTC. Encoded protein: CASSLPQVSYSSYTF.

This clone appeared once. V usage is TRBV27 and J usage is TRBJ2-7; a possible D gene is TRBD1 (5 bases). The CDR3 runs 14 residues. Trimming removed 5 bases from V and 6 bases from J, with 17 bases in between. From germline, CDR1 is MNHEY and CDR2 SMNVEV (reference sequence). For the CDR3, the DNA is TGTGCCAGCAGTCCGCGGACGGAAAGGGGCGAGCAGTACTTC. It codes for CASSPRTERGEQYF.

The chain employs TRBV6-5 and TRBJ2-1; D is undetermined. Germline V gene sequence: CDR1 MNHEY, CDR2 SVGAGI. Trimming shortened V by 4 bases and J by 9 bases, and 19 bases separated the two germline ends. This CDR3 spans 15 amino acids. DNA for the CDR3: TGTGCCAGCAGTTCGACGGCACCGATAACAACTGAGCAGTTCTTC. It yields the protein CASSSTAPITTEQFF.

This chain uses TRBV11-2 with TRBJ2-3; TRBD1 matches 12 bases. CDR1 is SGHAT, CDR2 FQNNGV, per germline. V was pared by 5 bases and J by 11 bases, with 11 bases of the junction left unmatched. The CDR3 extends over 15 amino acids. The CDR3 DNA reads TGTGCCAGCAGCGCAGACCGGGGACAGGGGGCCTGGCAGTATTTT. It codes for CASSADRGQGAWQYF.

CDR3: CASTRGRGYTEAFF. Here the CDR3 DNA reads TGCGCCAGCACCCGGGGCAGGGGATATACTGAAGCTTTCTTT. The chain combines TRBV5-1 with TRBJ1-1; a weak D match, TRBD1 (6 bases). Between the trimmed V and J ends, which lost 6 bases and 5 bases, there was a span of 17 bases. CDR1 and CDR2 (germline): SGHRS, YFSETQ. The CDR3 runs 14 residues. Looking up the rest from reference TRBV5-1 and TRBJ1-1 gives the full variable domain: KAGVTQTPRYLIKTRGQQVTLSCSPISGHRSVSWYQQTPGQGLQFLFEYFSETQRNKGNFPGRFSGRQFSNSRSEMNVSTLELGDSALYLCASTRGRGYTEAFFGQGTRLTVV.